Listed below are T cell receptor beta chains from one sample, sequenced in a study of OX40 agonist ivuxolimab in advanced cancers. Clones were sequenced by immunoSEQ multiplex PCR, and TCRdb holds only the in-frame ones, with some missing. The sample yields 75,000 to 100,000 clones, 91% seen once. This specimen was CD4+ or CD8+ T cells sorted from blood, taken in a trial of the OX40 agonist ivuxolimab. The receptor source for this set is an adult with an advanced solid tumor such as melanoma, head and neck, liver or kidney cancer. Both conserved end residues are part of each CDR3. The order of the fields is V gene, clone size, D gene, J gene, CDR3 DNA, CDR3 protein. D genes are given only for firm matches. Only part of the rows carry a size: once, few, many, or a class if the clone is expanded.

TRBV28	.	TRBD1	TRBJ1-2	TGTGCCAGCAGCCCCCCCGGGACAGGGCTTGACTATGGCTACACCTTC	CASSPPGTGLDYGYTF
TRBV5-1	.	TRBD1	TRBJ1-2	TGCGCCAGCAGCTTACAGGGGCGGGGCTACACCTTC	CASSLQGRGYTF
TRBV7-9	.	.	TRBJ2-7	TGTGCCAGCAGCTTAGATGCAGGGTCCTACGAGCAGTACTTC	CASSLDAGSYEQYF
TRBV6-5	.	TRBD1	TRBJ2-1	TGTGCCAGCAGCGAGGATAGGGGGCCCTACAATGAGCAGTTCTTC	CASSEDRGPYNEQFF
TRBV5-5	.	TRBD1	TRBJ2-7	TGTGCCAGCAGCTCTTCCGGGACAGGGTACTACGAGCAGTACTTC	CASSSSGTGYYEQYF
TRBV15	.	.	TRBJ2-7	TGTGCCACCAGCAGGGGGCTCGGGACCTACGTACAGCAGTACTTC	CATSRGLGTYVQQYF
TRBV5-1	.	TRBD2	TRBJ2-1	TGCGCCAGCAGCTTGAGGGCGAGCGGGGTATACAATGAACAGCTCTTC	CASSLRASGVYNEQLF
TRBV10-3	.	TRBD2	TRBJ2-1	TGTGCCATCAGTGAGGGAGCGGGGGGTCGCGATGAGCAGTTCTTC	CAISEGAGGRDEQFF
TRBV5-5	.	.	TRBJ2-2	TGTGCCAGCAGCTTGGTACTAAGACACACCGGGGAGCTGTTTTTT	CASSLVLRHTGELFF
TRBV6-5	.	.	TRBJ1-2	TGTGCCAGCAGTTTTGCTAGTAACTATGGCTACACCTTC	CASSFASNYGYTF
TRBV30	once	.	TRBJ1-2	TGTGCCTGGAGTGACAAAAACTATGGCTACACCTTC	CAWSDKNYGYTF
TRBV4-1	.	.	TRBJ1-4	TGCGCCAGCAGCCAGGCTCAGGGTTCGACTAATGAAAAACTGTTTTTT	CASSQAQGSTNEKLFF
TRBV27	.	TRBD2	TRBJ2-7	TGTGCCAGCAGGACGGGACTAGCGGGAGGGCCTTACGAGCAGTACTTC	CASRTGLAGGPYEQYF
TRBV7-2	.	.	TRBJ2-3	TGTGCCAGCAGCTTCCTGAAGGGACTCCTTTCAGATACGCAGTATTTT	CASSFLKGLLSDTQYF
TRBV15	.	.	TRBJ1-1	TGTGCCACCAGCAGAACTACACTGAACACTGAAGCTTTCTTT	CATSRTTLNTEAFF
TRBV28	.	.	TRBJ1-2	TGTGCCAGCAGTATGACAGCCTATGGCTACACCTTC	CASSMTAYGYTF
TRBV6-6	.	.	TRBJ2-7	TGTGCCAGCAGTCCGACTACCTACGAGCAGTACTTC	CASSPTTYEQYF